This T cell receptor beta chain was recorded in a study of T cells in Graves' hyperthyroidism and ophthalmopathy. Study findings and constraints: Prediction of ophthalmopathy progression came a median approximately 6 months pre-onset.

In regard to this clonotype: Antigen unknown.

RNA transcripts served as the template for amplifying TCR beta CDR3 regions. A first-round RT-PCR of the TCR CDR3 used the HTBI primer set. TCRdb re-derived calls from the multiplex PCR reads in MiXCR, one entry per CDR3 protein. The sample includes a few hundred thousand distinct CDR3 sequences, around 20% of them seen just once. Trimming cost V 3 bases and J 5 bases; bases outside gene matches: 8. The length of the CDR3 is 15 residues. The germline V gene has CDR1 KGHDR and CDR2 SFDVKD. The TCR sequence derives from a man between 18 and 29 years old with Graves' hyperthyroidism. The source material was blood. The rearrangement joins TRBV24-1 to TRBJ2-7; 8 bases line up with TRBD2. The CDR3 region has the DNA TGTGCCACCAGTGATCCCCCGGGGGGGCTCAACGAGCAGTACTTC. Translated, it gives CATSDPPGGLNEQYF.